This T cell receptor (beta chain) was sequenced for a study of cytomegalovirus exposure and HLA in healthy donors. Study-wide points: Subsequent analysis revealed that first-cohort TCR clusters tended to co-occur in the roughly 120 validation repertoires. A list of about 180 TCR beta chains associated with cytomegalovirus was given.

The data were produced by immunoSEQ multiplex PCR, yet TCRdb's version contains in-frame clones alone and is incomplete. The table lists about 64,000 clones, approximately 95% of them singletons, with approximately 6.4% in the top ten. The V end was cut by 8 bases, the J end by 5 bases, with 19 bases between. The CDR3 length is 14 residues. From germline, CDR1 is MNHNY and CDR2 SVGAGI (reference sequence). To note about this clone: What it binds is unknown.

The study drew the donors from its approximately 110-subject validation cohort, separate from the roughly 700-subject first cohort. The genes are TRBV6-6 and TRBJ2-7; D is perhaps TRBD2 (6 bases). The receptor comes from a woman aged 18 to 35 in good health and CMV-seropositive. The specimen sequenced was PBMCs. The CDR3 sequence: CASEGYGGSDEQYF. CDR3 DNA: TGTGCCAGCGAGGGGTATGGGGGGTCGGACGAGCAGTACTTC.